What follows are 22 T cell receptor beta chains derived from one specimen sequenced in a study of T cell repertoires in cytomegalovirus infection. MiXCR, run by TCRdb on the reads, gives a single entry per CDR3 protein. Of 600,000 to 700,000 distinct CDR3 sequences in the sample, approximately 33% were seen once. Antigen specificity for these receptors is unknown. Sequencing was performed on cultured PBMCs, taken from culture after CMV antigen stimulation. Source of these receptors: a human donor in good health (CMV status not recorded). Some clones in this sample may be carry-over from other donors' samples.

This clonotype was picked up a small number of times. This chain joins TRBV10-3 and TRBJ2-1, with D maybe TRBD1 (5 bases). Germline CDR1 reads ENHRY; CDR2 reads SYGVKD. The V end lost 8 bases, the J end lost 4 bases, and 12 bases lay between the germline ends. The CDR3 sequence is 13 residues long. Here the CDR3 DNA reads TGTGCCATCGGAAGACAGCAGTACAATGAGCAGTTCTTC. Translated, it gives CAIGRQQYNEQFF.

This clonotype occurred a few times. V gene TRBV27 combines with J gene TRBJ2-7; TRBD1 matches at 7 bases. The junction had 11 bases not matched to a gene; V was cut back by 5 bases and J by 7 bases. The CDR3 is 14 residues long. The germline gives CDR1 MNHEY, CDR2 SMNVEV (reference sequence). This chain's CDR3 is CASSVWDSRSEQYF. The CDR3, as DNA: TGTGCCAGCAGTGTATGGGACAGCAGGAGTGAGCAGTACTTC.

The table lists this clonotype with many counts. This may arise from a read error, as a much more abundant clone is one base away. The J gene is TRBJ2-3, the V gene TRBV7-2; D call uncertain. The CDR3 totals 14 residues. Per germline, CDR1 SGHTA and CDR2 FQGNSA. V gave up 0 bases and J gave up 3 bases, with 7 bases separating them. The CDR3 loop reads CASSLAWGTDTQYF. CDR3 DNA: TGTGCCAGCAGCTTAGCGTGGGGAACAGATACGCAGTATTTT.

The CDR3 spells CASTKLTGGNTEAFF. The CDR3 DNA follows: TGTGCCAGCACCAAACTGACAGGAGGTAACACTGAAGCTTTCTTT. V usage is TRBV7-9 and J usage is TRBJ1-1; D may be TRBD1 (6 bases). The CDR3 has 15 amino acids. Germline V CDR1 and CDR2: SEHNR, FQNEAQ (reference sequence). Trimming removed 7 bases from V and 2 bases from J, with 17 bases in between.

The rearrangement joins TRBV29-1 to TRBJ2-2, with TRBD2 identical over 7 bases. Germline V gene data show CDR1 as SQVTM and CDR2 as ANQGSEA. V lost 6 bases to trimming and J lost 4 bases; unmatched junction nucleotides: 5. There are 13 residues in the CDR3. Written as DNA, the CDR3 is TGCAGCGTAGGGGCGGGGGTCACCGGGGAGCTGTTTTTT. Encoded protein: CSVGAGVTGELFF.

CDR3 in amino acids: CASSAWTGWDEQYF. The DNA for the CDR3 is TGTGCCAGCAGTGCTTGGACAGGGTGGGACGAGCAGTACTTC. The V call is TRBV6-2 or TRBV6-3, the J call TRBJ2-7; 8 bases are shared with TRBD1. Unmatched junction bases numbered 8, after V lost 5 bases and J lost 5 bases. CDR3 size: 14 residues. From germline, CDR1 is MNHEY and CDR2 SVGEGT.

This clonotype was seen a handful of times. This chain links TRBV7-9 with TRBJ2-3; D is undetermined. Germline values: CDR1 SEHNR, CDR2 FQNEAQ (reference sequence). V was trimmed by 7 bases and J by 2 bases, leaving 13 bases between them. This CDR3 region has 14 residues. CDR3 coding DNA: TGTGCCAGCACCCTCGAGCTTGCCACAGATACGCAGTATTTT. This encodes CASTLELATDTQYF.

Comments on this clonotype: Being one base from a much bigger clone, this may be a read error. The chain has TRBV6-1 and TRBJ2-7; TRBD1 matches 8 bases. CDR1 and CDR2 (germline): MNHNS, SASEGT. V trimming: 6 bases; J trimming: 3 bases; junction bases outside the gene matches: 4. The CDR3 loop spans 13 amino acids. For the CDR3, the DNA is TGTGCCAGCAGCGAGACAGGGGACTACGAGCAGTACTTC. Amino acids: CASSETGDYEQYF.

The chain uses TRBV10-3 and TRBJ2-7; possibly TRBD1 for D (6 bases). Trimming pared 4 bases from V and 4 bases from J, leaving 14 bases between. Germline CDR1 ENHRY, CDR2 SYGVKD. CDR3 length: 14 residues. The CDR3 DNA reads TGTGCCATCAGTGCAGCCGGGACATCGTACGAGCAGTACTTC. This translates into CAISAAGTSYEQYF.

There are a few counts of this clonotype. The chain joins TRBV7-8 to TRBJ2-5, with 13 bases lining up with TRBD2. CDR3 length: 17 amino acids. V dropped 2 bases and J dropped 4; count of bases not matched to a gene: 7. CDR1 SGHVS and CDR2 FQNEAQ come from the germline V gene. The CDR3 DNA reads TGTGCCAGCAGCTTACGGCCTGGACTAGCGGGAGTAGAGACCCAGTACTTC. Its translation is CASSLRPGLAGVETQYF.

This clonotype was seen a few times. The chain combines TRBV10-3 with TRBJ1-1, with D maybe TRBD1 (5 bases). Germline CDR1 reads ENHRY; CDR2 reads SYGVKD. The CDR3 has 15 residues. Trimming took off 3 bases at V and 2 bases at J, with 13 bases between the two ends. The CDR3 DNA sequence: TGTGCCATCAGTGACCCGGGGAGGGGTAACACTGAAGCTTTCTTT. Its protein is CAISDPGRGNTEAFF.

The CDR3 bases are TGTGCCAGTAGTACCCTCAGGACTAGCGGGACCCCCTACGAGCAGTACTTC. This gives the protein CASSTLRTSGTPYEQYF. This chain uses TRBV19 with TRBJ2-7; 12 bases are a match to TRBD2. J lost 2 bases, V lost 4 bases, and 9 bases had no gene match. Germline V gene sequence: CDR1 LNHDA, CDR2 SQIVND (reference sequence). The CDR3 loop spans 17 amino acids.

This clonotype was seen only a few times. The rearrangement uses TRBV30 and TRBJ1-1; no reliable D call. CDR3 length: 11 residues. Germline V gives CDR1 GTSNPN, CDR2 SVGIG (reference sequence). The V gene lost 4 bases and the J gene lost 1 base, with 4 bases spanning the gap. The CDR3 sequence is CAWMTNTEAFF. The CDR3 region has the DNA TGTGCCTGGATGACGAACACTGAAGCTTTCTTT.

In its sample, this clonotype was seen a few times. The chain joins TRBV7-2 to TRBJ2-3, with 9 bases lining up with TRBD2. V trimming: 0 bases; J trimming: 6 bases; junction bases outside the gene matches: 10. The CDR3 spans 17 residues. Germline V gives CDR1 SGHTA, CDR2 FQGNSA. This chain's CDR3 is CASSLARAGGGSDTQYF. The CDR3 region has the DNA TGTGCCAGCAGCTTAGCTCGTGCGGGGGGGGGGTCGGATACGCAGTATTTT.

This clonotype was detected only a few times. V gene TRBV19 combines with J gene TRBJ1-1, with D unclear. Trimming shortened V by 1 base and J by 1 base, and 1 base separated the two germline ends. Germline CDR1 and CDR2: LNHDA and SQIVND (reference sequence). The CDR3 has 12 amino acids. The CDR3 here is CASSIGNTEAFF. The CDR3 nucleotides are TGTGCCAGTAGTATAGGGAACACTGAAGCTTTCTTT.

The chain joins TRBV20-1 to TRBJ2-5; no clear D gene. The CDR3 is made up of 15 amino acids. Between the trimmed V and J ends, which lost 3 bases and 3 bases, there was a span of 17 bases. In germline, CDR1 is DFQATT, CDR2 SNEGSKA (reference sequence). CDR3 region: CSASAPVWPKETQYF. The CDR3, as DNA: TGCAGTGCTAGTGCTCCCGTTTGGCCCAAAGAGACCCAGTACTTC.

This clonotype has ten or more counts. The V and J genes are TRBV7-2 and TRBJ2-3; D is ambiguous. The CDR3 is made up of 13 amino acids. Germline V gene sequence: CDR1 SGHTA, CDR2 FQGNSA. Deletions cut 4 bases from V and 5 bases from J, with 10 bases between. The CDR3 loop reads CASSSVRGDTQYF. Written as DNA, the CDR3 is TGTGCCAGCAGCTCGGTACGCGGAGATACGCAGTATTTT.

The gene calls are TRBV6-8 and TRBJ2-7; 10 bases fit TRBD2. Unmatched junction bases numbered 16, after V lost 6 bases and J lost 2 bases. Germline lookup yields CDR1 MNHGY and CDR2 SAAAGT. The CDR3 is 18 residues long. The CDR3 nucleotides read TGTGCCAGCAGGAGGGTCTCTAGCGGGGGAGCCCTTCCCTACGAGCAGTACTTC. It specifies CASRRVSSGGALPYEQYF.

This clonotype showed up just a few times. The chain joins TRBV15 to TRBJ2-4, with a weak D call TRBD2 (6 bases). The germline V and J ends were trimmed by 1 base and 3 bases, with 16 bases remaining between them. CDR1 LNHNV and CDR2 YYDKDF come from the germline V gene (reference sequence). The CDR3 spans 17 residues. CDR3 region: CATSRGRVSPGKNIQYF. Written as DNA, the CDR3 is TGTGCCACCAGCAGAGGGAGGGTCTCCCCGGGCAAAAACATTCAGTACTTC.

Only a few counts were recorded for this clonotype. The chain has TRBV7-8 and TRBJ1-1; D possibly corresponds to TRBD1 (5 bases). The CDR3 spans 17 residues. V gave up 3 bases and J gave up 3 bases, with 20 bases separating them. Germline V gene lookup returns CDR1 SGHVS and CDR2 FQNEAQ. The CDR3 DNA follows: TGTGCCAGCAGCTTCAGGTCCGGGACGTTCATGGACACTGAAGCTTTCTTT. Its protein is CASSFRSGTFMDTEAFF.

V and J are TRBV7-9 and TRBJ2-5; 14 bases align to TRBD2. Germline loops: CDR1 SEHNR, CDR2 FQNEAQ (reference sequence). Trimming cost V 3 bases and J 5 bases; bases outside gene matches: 11. There are 18 residues in the CDR3. CDR3: CASSLPGTSGRWRETQYF. CDR3 nucleotide sequence: TGTGCCAGCAGCTTGCCCGGGACTAGCGGGAGATGGCGGGAGACCCAGTACTTC.

This clonotype showed up just a few times. This sequence joins TRBV12-3 or TRBV12-4 and TRBJ2-1; TRBD1 matches at 7 bases. V gave up 6 bases and J gave up 8 bases; unmatched junction bases: 13. This CDR3 spans 15 amino acids. The CDR3 spells CASSFGQASRDEQFF. In DNA, the CDR3 is TGTGCCAGCAGCTTTGGACAGGCCAGCCGGGATGAGCAGTTCTTC.